What follows are 24 T cell receptor beta chains derived from one specimen sequenced in a study of T cells in Graves' hyperthyroidism and ophthalmopathy. TCR beta CDR3 region amplification was performed from RNA transcripts. RT-PCR in the first round (using the HTBI primer set) targeted the TCR CDR3. TCRdb processed the multiplex PCR reads anew with MiXCR; each CDR3 protein has one entry. The data show approximately 330,000 distinct CDR3 sequences, about 13% seen once. The sequenced material came from blood. These TCRs come from a woman in her thirties or forties with Graves' ophthalmopathy.

The chain has TRBV10-3 and TRBJ2-2, with 10 positions matching TRBD1. V was clipped by 3 bases and J by 6 bases; unmatched bases: 4. The CDR3 is 15 amino acids. Looked up from germline, CDR1 is ENHRY and CDR2 is SYGVKD. CDR3 sequence reads: CAISDWDRGAGELFF. In DNA, the CDR3 is TGTGCCATCAGTGATTGGGACAGGGGCGCCGGGGAGCTGTTTTTT.

The chain couples TRBV4-1 to TRBJ2-1; 7 bases are shared with TRBD2. The V and J ends lost 1 base and 4 bases, in that order; junction bases with no gene match: 10. The CDR3 is 17 residues long. In germline, CDR1 is MGHRA, CDR2 YSYEKL. In DNA form, the CDR3 reads TGCGCCAGCAGCCAAGGAGGTGGGGCTAGCGGATACAATGAGCAGTTCTTC. This encodes CASSQGGGASGYNEQFF.

This clonotype was counted ten times or more. V gene TRBV27 combines with J gene TRBJ1-1; D remains unclear. Per germline, CDR1 MNHEY and CDR2 SMNVEV (reference sequence). This CDR3 has 16 residues. The V end was cut by 0 bases, the J end by 0 bases, with 11 bases between. CDR3 amino acids: CASSLSISRMNTEAFF. CDR3 DNA sequence: TGTGCCAGCAGTTTATCGATAAGCCGGATGAACACTGAAGCTTTCTTT.

The V and J genes are TRBV2 and TRBJ2-1; 10 nucleotides match TRBD2. The CDR3 spans 14 residues. From germline, CDR1 is SNHLY and CDR2 FYNNEI. V lost 6 bases and J lost 4; bases outside the gene matches: 3. CDR3 DNA sequence: TGTGCCAGCAGCATAGCGGGAGGTTACAATGAGCAGTTCTTC. Protein sequence: CASSIAGGYNEQFF.

The chain is built from TRBV4-1 and TRBJ2-7; 10 bases align to TRBD1. CDR3 length equals 17 residues. J was trimmed by 5 bases and V by 0 bases; bases with no gene match: 10. Per the germline V gene, CDR1 is MGHRA and CDR2 is YSYEKL. The DNA for the CDR3 is TGCGCCAGCAGCCAAGAGGGGTTACGGGACAGGGGAAACGAGCAGTACTTC. It yields the protein CASSQEGLRDRGNEQYF.

This clonotype was counted at least ten times. This rearrangement joins TRBV7-8 to TRBJ2-7; perhaps TRBD2 as D (6 bases). Trimming took off 5 bases at V and 3 bases at J, with 14 bases between the two ends. Germline V gene data show CDR1 as SGHVS and CDR2 as FQNEAQ. The CDR3 consists of 14 residues. The CDR3 here is CASSPRRAYYEQYF. The CDR3 DNA reads as TGTGCCAGCAGCCCTCGGAGGGCCTACTACGAGCAGTACTTC.

The chain employs TRBV2 and TRBJ1-2; 8 bases fit TRBD1. The V gene's germline CDR1 is SNHLY and CDR2 FYNNEI. This CDR3 has 15 residues. With V trimmed by 4 bases and J by 7 bases, 11 bases remained unmatched. CDR3 protein: CASSVSGGSASGYTF. In DNA form, the CDR3 reads TGTGCCAGCAGTGTTTCAGGGGGCAGTGCTAGTGGCTACACCTTC.

This clonotype appeared a few times. V gene TRBV20-1 combines with J gene TRBJ2-7; 9 bases fit TRBD2. Germline V gene sequence: CDR1 DFQATT, CDR2 SNEGSKA (reference sequence). Trimming cost V 7 bases and J 7 bases; bases outside gene matches: 11. CDR3 length equals 13 residues. The CDR3 DNA reads as TGCAGTGGTTCGGCTAGCGGGGCGAGGGAGCAGTACTTC. This gives the protein CSGSASGAREQYF.

There are many counts of this clonotype. This sequence joins TRBV11-3 and TRBJ1-6; no definite D call. With 1 base removed from V and 10 bases from J, the gap between germline ends came to 8 bases. The V gene's germline CDR1 is SGHNT and CDR2 YENEEA. The CDR3 sequence is 13 residues long. CDR3 residues: CASSLGPKSPLHF. The CDR3, as DNA: TGTGCCAGCAGCTTAGGCCCCAAATCACCCCTCCACTTT.

This clonotype was recorded many times. The chain has TRBV7-2 and TRBJ2-1, with TRBD2 matching over 8 bases. V lost 1 base and J lost 4; bases outside the gene matches: 6. The CDR3 extends over 16 amino acids. CDR1 and CDR2 (germline): SGHTA, FQGNSA. CDR3 nucleotides: TGTGCCAGCAGCTTAGGCGGGGGGCCGCAGTACAATGAGCAGTTCTTC. Amino acid sequence: CASSLGGGPQYNEQFF.

This clonotype was detected a few times. The gene calls are TRBV10-3 and TRBJ1-6; no reliable D call. CDR1 and CDR2 from the germline V gene are ENHRY and SYGVKD. The length of the CDR3 is 14 residues. Trimming cost V 0 bases and J 4 bases, with 4 bases left between them. Here the CDR3 DNA reads TGTGCCATCAGTGAGTCGGAGTATAATTCACCCCTCCACTTT. It encodes CAISESEYNSPLHF.

This clonotype was picked up a small number of times. The chain links TRBV29-1 to TRBJ2-1, with 8 bases identical to TRBD2. This CDR3 is 12 amino acids long. After removal of 5 bases from V and 8 bases from J, the junction contained 5 bases not matched to a gene. Germline CDR1 and CDR2: SQVTM and ANQGSEA. This CDR3 reads CSVTGGHDEQFF. The CDR3 region has the DNA TGCAGCGTTACGGGGGGGCACGATGAGCAGTTCTTC.

This clonotype was seen at least ten times. V gene TRBV18 combines with J gene TRBJ2-5, with a possible D match to TRBD2 (5 bases). V lost 8 bases and J 5 bases, leaving 9 bases between the germline ends. Germline CDR1 reads KGHSH; CDR2 reads LQKENI. The CDR3 covers 11 residues. CDR3 sequence (DNA): TGTGCCAGCAGCCCGGGGGAGACCCAGTACTTC. Protein: CASSPGETQYF.

This clonotype was recorded at least ten times. The chain carries TRBV6-1 and TRBJ1-1; D is ambiguous. CDR1 is MNHNS, CDR2 SASEGT, per germline. The CDR3 is 12 amino acids. Trimming took off 8 bases at V and 1 base at J, with 8 bases between the two ends. CDR3 loop: CASLGENTEAFF. The CDR3 coding sequence is TGTGCCAGCCTAGGAGAGAACACTGAAGCTTTCTTT.

CDR3 nucleotide sequence: TGTGCCAGCGTCCCGCAGGGGCGAGGACCATCTGGAAACACCATATATTTT. Amino acids: CASVPQGRGPSGNTIYF. J is TRBJ1-3 and V is TRBV7-2; weak D call: TRBD1 (6 bases). CDR1 and CDR2 from the germline V gene are SGHTA and FQGNSA. Trimming shortened V by 8 bases and J by 1 base, and 21 bases separated the two germline ends. The CDR3 contains 17 residues.

The chain employs TRBV28 and TRBJ2-1; D unresolved. V gave up 7 bases and J gave up 3 bases, with 10 bases separating them. This CDR3 has 13 residues. Germline V CDR1 and CDR2: MDHEN, SYDVKM. DNA for the CDR3: TGTGCCAGCAAGAGACGAGACTACAATGAGCAGTTCTTC. Translation gives CASKRRDYNEQFF.

This clonotype was recorded at least ten times. The chain combines TRBV11-2 with TRBJ2-3; the D gene could be TRBD1 or TRBD2 (5 bases each). The CDR3 extends over 14 amino acids. V shed 1 base and J shed 5 bases, with 10 bases lying between them. The V gene's germline CDR1 is SGHAT and CDR2 FQNNGV. CDR3 protein: CASSLVGTRDTQYF. The CDR3 DNA follows: TGTGCCAGCAGCTTAGTTGGGACCAGAGATACGCAGTATTTT.

This clonotype showed up many times. The gene calls are TRBV9 and TRBJ2-7, with a possible D match to TRBD1 (6 bases). The CDR3 is 12 amino acids. CDR1 SGDLS and CDR2 YYNGEE come from the germline V gene. V lost 5 bases and J 5 bases, leaving 11 bases between the germline ends. CDR3 coding DNA: TGTGCCAGCAGTCTAACAGGGCACGAGCAGTACTTC. Translation gives CASSLTGHEQYF.

This clonotype was counted ten times or more. As DNA, the CDR3 is TGTGCCAGCAGCTTGGGGCTAGCGGGGCCCAATGAGCAGTTCTTC. Protein sequence: CASSLGLAGPNEQFF. The chain uses TRBV11-2 and TRBJ2-1; 9 bases map to TRBD2. J was trimmed by 6 bases and V by 3 bases; bases with no gene match: 6. Germline V gene data show CDR1 as SGHAT and CDR2 as FQNNGV. The CDR3 totals 15 residues.

This clonotype was counted ten times or more. The chain is built from TRBV12-3 or TRBV12-4 and TRBJ2-5, with unresolved D. The CDR3 is made up of 14 amino acids. Between the trimmed V and J ends, which lost 5 bases and 2 bases, there was a span of 12 bases. The CDR3 protein is CASSPLGKQETQYF. The CDR3 DNA reads as TGTGCCAGCAGTCCCTTGGGGAAACAAGAGACCCAGTACTTC.

There are many counts of this clonotype. The rearrangement uses TRBV5-1 and TRBJ2-3, with D perhaps matching TRBD1 or TRBD2 (5 bases each). The CDR3 totals 13 residues. Germline V gene sequence: CDR1 SGHRS, CDR2 YFSETQ. V lost 4 bases and J 0 bases, leaving 6 bases between the germline ends. CDR3 residues: CASSRDSTDTQYF. CDR3 in DNA: TGCGCCAGCAGCCGGGACAGCACAGATACGCAGTATTTT.

The chain combines TRBV9 with TRBJ2-2; D is ambiguous. The CDR3 has 13 amino acids. The V gene's germline CDR1 is SGDLS and CDR2 YYNGEE. Trimming took off 0 bases at V and 7 bases at J, with 7 bases between the two ends. The CDR3 here is CASSVAPGGELFF. CDR3 DNA: TGTGCCAGCAGCGTAGCACCCGGCGGGGAGCTGTTTTTT. Full variable domain (remainder filled in from reference TRBV9 and TRBJ2-2): DSGVTQTPKHLITATGQRVTLRCSPRSGDLSVYWYQQSLDQGLQFLIQYYNGEERAKGNILERFSAQQFPDLHSELNLSSLELGDSALYFCASSVAPGGELFFGEGSRLTVL.

This clonotype appeared many times. This sequence joins TRBV19 and TRBJ2-1; 10 bases match TRBD2. Germline V gives CDR1 LNHDA, CDR2 SQIVND (reference sequence). The ends lost 7 bases at V and 5 bases at J; junction bases unmatched: 11. The CDR3 sequence is 16 residues long. The CDR3 region has the DNA TGTGCCAGTACCAAACTAGCGGGGTCTTTTAACAATGAGCAGTTCTTC. Encoded protein: CASTKLAGSFNNEQFF.

The V and J genes are TRBV3-1 and TRBJ1-3; D may be TRBD1 (6 bases). The germline V gene has CDR1 LGHDT and CDR2 YNNKEL (reference sequence). The CDR3 runs to 16 residues. V shed 2 bases and J shed 5 bases, with 16 bases lying between them. The CDR3 DNA follows: TGTGCCAGCAGCCAACAGTTGGCGGGGGCTAGAAACACCATATATTTT. Protein: CASSQQLAGARNTIYF.